This T cell receptor (beta chain) was identified during a study of shared clonotypes between healthy human individuals. Study at large: Two women and a few men aged 18 to 49 served as donors.

The healthy adult donors were HIV-negative and reported no recent acute infections or vaccinations. Of note for this clone: What it binds is unknown.

The repertoire was sequenced with immunoSEQ multiplex PCR; TCRdb's copy has only in-frame clones and lacks some. The profile shows fewer than 1.4 million clones, around three quarters of them singletons. Study-wide results and limits: Estimated richness was generally greater in naive than memory subsets.

CDR3 length equals 17 residues. J lost 0 bases, V lost 1 base, and 3 bases had no gene match. Germline V gives CDR1 KGHSH, CDR2 LQKENI. The clonotype comes from a man between 18 and 29 years old in good health. Some clones in this sample may be carry-over from other donors' samples. The V and J genes are TRBV18 and TRBJ2-2; 9 bases are a match to TRBD1. Material: memory CD4+ T cells from PBMCs. Subset of the sample: CD45RA-negative fraction. DNA for the CDR3: TGTGCCAGCTCACCACAAGGACAGGGGACGAACACCGGGGAGCTGTTTTTT. Protein sequence: CASSPQGQGTNTGELFF.